These 24 T cell receptor beta chains were sequenced from one sample in a study of T cells in Graves' hyperthyroidism and ophthalmopathy. Researchers amplified the TCR beta CDR3 regions from RNA transcripts. HTBI primers were employed in a first-round RT-PCR of the TCR CDR3. Each CDR3 protein gets one entry after TCRdb re-called the multiplex PCR reads with MiXCR. The sample carries some 620,000 distinct CDR3 sequences, 16% recorded once. Material: blood. All receptors come from a woman under 40 with Graves' hyperthyroidism.

The genes are TRBV29-1 and TRBJ2-7, with D hard to call. This CDR3 contains 11 residues. CDR1 is SQVTM and CDR2 is ANQGSEA in the germline V gene. The germline V and J ends were trimmed by 2 bases and 7 bases, with 9 bases remaining between them. CDR3 amino acids: CSVEFRWEQYF. The CDR3 DNA reads as TGCAGCGTTGAATTCCGGTGGGAGCAGTACTTC.

This clonotype was seen ten or more times. The V call is TRBV20-1, the J call TRBJ2-3; the D is unclear. CDR3 length: 12 amino acids. The germline CDR1 and CDR2 sequences are DFQATT and SNEGSKA (reference sequence). Trimming pared 3 bases from V and 2 bases from J, leaving 6 bases between. The CDR3 region has the DNA TGCAGTGCTAGCGGCCCCACAGATACGCAGTATTTT. Translated, it gives CSASGPTDTQYF.

V is TRBV18 and J is TRBJ2-1; possibly TRBD1 or TRBD2 for D (5 bases each). The V end was cut by 2 bases, the J end by 9 bases, with 23 bases between. CDR1 KGHSH and CDR2 LQKENI come from the germline V gene. CDR3 length: 17 amino acids. The chain's CDR3 is CASSPTGLASRGGEQFF. The CDR3 coding sequence is TGTGCCAGCTCACCAACGGGGCTGGCTAGCCGTGGCGGTGAGCAGTTCTTC.

This clonotype was observed many times. J is TRBJ2-1 and V is TRBV2; 7 nucleotides line up with TRBD2. V gave up 4 bases and J gave up 4 bases; unmatched junction bases: 7. Germline V lookup: CDR1 SNHLY, CDR2 FYNNEI. The CDR3 has 15 amino acids. The DNA of the CDR3 is TGTGCCAGCAGTGTGTCGGCTAGCGGTTACAATGAGCAGTTCTTC. Protein product: CASSVSASGYNEQFF. Drawing the rest from reference TRBV2 and TRBJ2-1, the complete variable domain is EPEVTQTPSHQVTQMGQEVILRCVPISNHLYFYWYRQILGQKVEFLVSFYNNEISEKSEIFDDQFSVERPDGSNFTLKIRSTKLEDSAMYFCASSVSASGYNEQFFGPGTRLTVL.

The CDR3 DNA is TGTGCCAGCAGTTCAACCGGGGGGTACACTGAAGCTTTCTTT. This codes for CASSSTGGYTEAFF. The chain has TRBV7-3 and TRBJ1-1; tentative D call: TRBD1 (5 bases). The germline CDR1 and CDR2 sequences are SGHTA and FQGTGA. The CDR3 runs to 14 residues. V dropped 6 bases and J dropped 3 bases, with 14 bases sitting between them.

This clonotype showed up just a few times. The chain employs TRBV5-1 and TRBJ1-1, with D tentatively TRBD1 (6 bases). Germline lookup yields CDR1 SGHRS and CDR2 YFSETQ. V shed 4 bases and J shed 4 bases, with 23 bases lying between them. The CDR3 covers 17 residues. Here the CDR3 DNA reads TGCGCCAGCAGCCCCCGAAGGGGGAGTCCCATTTCCACTGAAGCTTTCTTT. Amino acid sequence: CASSPRRGSPISTEAFF.

This chain connects TRBV5-1 to TRBJ2-7, with 10 nucleotides matching TRBD2. Germline assignment: CDR1 SGHRS and CDR2 YFSETQ. With 4 bases clipped from V and 5 bases from J, the junction kept 18 bases outside the gene matches. This CDR3 has 18 residues. In nucleotides, the CDR3 is TGCGCCAGCAGCAGTCCCTATCGCCAGCGGGAGGGCCCCGACGAGCAGTACTTC. Its translation: CASSSPYRQREGPDEQYF. The full variable domain, rest sourced from reference TRBV5-1 and TRBJ2-7, is KAGVTQTPRYLIKTRGQQVTLSCSPISGHRSVSWYQQTPGQGLQFLFEYFSETQRNKGNFPGRFSGRQFSNSRSEMNVSTLELGDSALYLCASSSPYRQREGPDEQYFGPGTRLTVT.

This clonotype has a count of ten or more. This chain uses TRBV5-1 with TRBJ1-2; D is undetermined. The germline gives CDR1 SGHRS, CDR2 YFSETQ. This CDR3 comprises 14 residues. V was pared by 3 bases and J by 5 bases, with 14 bases between. CDR3 sequence reads: CASSSGSTFYGYTF. The DNA of the CDR3 is TGCGCCAGCAGCTCCGGGTCGACCTTTTATGGCTACACCTTC.

There are many counts of this clonotype. The CDR3 DNA reads as TGTGCCAGCAGTCCGGGGGGCAATCAGCCCCAGCATTTT. It is translated as CASSPGGNQPQHF. V usage is TRBV28 and J usage is TRBJ1-5, with TRBD1 as a possible D gene (5 bases). V dropped 5 bases and J dropped 2 bases, with 7 bases sitting between them. The CDR3 totals 13 residues. Germline V lookup: CDR1 MDHEN, CDR2 SYDVKM.

Concerning this clonotype itself: This sequence may be a read error, since a much larger clone differs from it by one base. The chain recombines TRBV30 with TRBJ2-1; D gene ambiguous. This CDR3 contains 12 residues. The V gene's germline CDR1 is GTSNPN and CDR2 SVGIG (reference sequence). Trimming stripped 2 bases from V and 7 bases from J, with 9 bases between. CDR3 residues: CAWSLEPNEQFF. Written as DNA, the CDR3 is TGTGCCTGGAGTCTGGAACCTAATGAGCAGTTCTTC. The full variable domain, in which reference TRBV30 and TRBJ2-1 provide the parts outside the CDR3, is SQTIHQWPATLVQPVGSPLSLECTVEGTSNPNLYWYRQAAGRGLQLLFYSVGIGQISSEVPQNLSASRPQDRQFILSSKKLLLSDSGFYLCAWSLEPNEQFFGPGTRLTVL.

Only one count was recorded for this clonotype. At one boundary the junction diverges from the germline segment, which might be a read error. The V and J genes are TRBV2 and TRBJ1-4; D unclear. Germline V gives CDR1 SNHLY, CDR2 FYNNEI. The CDR3 has 14 amino acids. The CDR3 reads CASSDSGTNEKPFF. CDR3 DNA: TGTGCCAGCAGTGATTCGGGCACTAATGAAAAACCGTTTTTT.

This clonotype was observed many times. The chain couples TRBV7-9 to TRBJ2-7; TRBD2 matches 8 bases. Germline CDR1 is SEHNR and CDR2 is FQNEAQ (reference sequence). The ends lost 5 bases at V and 4 bases at J; junction bases unmatched: 10. This CDR3 comprises 15 residues. The CDR3 coding sequence is TGTGCCAGCAGCAGTAGCGGGATCCGATGGTACGAGCAGTACTTC. Translation: CASSSSGIRWYEQYF.

The J gene is TRBJ2-7, the V gene TRBV11-2, with D possibly TRBD2 on 5 matching bases. The germline V and J ends were trimmed by 0 bases and 7 bases, with 16 bases remaining between them. Germline loops: CDR1 SGHAT, CDR2 FQNNGV. This CDR3 region has 15 residues. The CDR3 region has the DNA TGTGCCAGCAGCTTAGATCTACCAGGACCGGGGGAGCAGTACTTC. It yields the protein CASSLDLPGPGEQYF.

This clonotype occurred many times. V usage is TRBV2 and J usage is TRBJ1-2; tentative D call: TRBD1 (5 bases). Trimming pared 1 base from V and 4 bases from J, leaving 16 bases between. Germline V CDR1 and CDR2: SNHLY, FYNNEI. This CDR3 spans 16 amino acids. In DNA, the CDR3 is TGTGCCAGCAGTGAAGGTGGAGGGGCGGCTAGCTATGGCTACACCTTC. Translating it yields CASSEGGGAASYGYTF.

The chain uses TRBV5-1 and TRBJ2-1; D perhaps matches TRBD1 (6 bases). V was trimmed by 2 bases and J by 8 bases, leaving 14 bases between them. This CDR3 has 14 residues. Germline values: CDR1 SGHRS, CDR2 YFSETQ. CDR3 bases: TGCGCCAGCAGCTTTCAGGGGACCCAATATGAGCAGTTCTTC. This encodes CASSFQGTQYEQFF.

This chain uses TRBV2 with TRBJ1-5, with D uncertain. CDR1 is SNHLY, CDR2 FYNNEI, per germline. The CDR3 is 14 amino acids. Between the trimmed V and J ends, which lost 7 bases and 1 base, there was a span of 11 bases. The CDR3: CASTLMGSNQPQHF. The CDR3 DNA reads as TGTGCCAGCACCCTGATGGGGAGCAATCAGCCCCAGCATTTT.

This clonotype has a count of ten or more. The rearrangement joins TRBV28 to TRBJ1-2; 9 bases are a match to TRBD1. After removal of 7 bases from V and 8 bases from J, the junction contained 14 bases not matched to a gene. CDR1 is MDHEN, CDR2 SYDVKM, per germline. The CDR3 runs 15 residues. The CDR3 here is CASTTTQGALRGYTF. The CDR3 DNA sequence: TGTGCCAGCACTACGACACAGGGGGCTCTAAGGGGCTACACCTTC.

The V gene is TRBV19, the J gene TRBJ1-5; D ambiguous. Trimming cost V 3 bases and J 4 bases, with 7 bases left between them. CDR3 size: 13 residues. Germline V lookup: CDR1 LNHDA, CDR2 SQIVND (reference sequence). This CDR3 reads CASSIYGNQPQHF. CDR3 in DNA: TGTGCCAGTAGTATTTACGGGAATCAGCCCCAGCATTTT.

This clonotype was counted a few times. Here the CDR3 reads CASSELEGASGPQHF. CDR3 nucleotides: TGCGCCAGCAGTGAGCTGGAGGGGGCAAGTGGGCCCCAGCATTTT. V and J are TRBV10-2 and TRBJ1-5, with TRBD1 identical over 7 bases. The CDR3 spans 15 residues. The V segment lost 2 bases and the J segment 9 bases; nucleotides outside the gene matches: 10. Germline V CDR1 and CDR2: WSHSY, SAAADI.

This clonotype was counted many times. This rearrangement joins TRBV18 to TRBJ2-5; D uncertain. Germline lookup yields CDR1 KGHSH and CDR2 LQKENI. This CDR3 has 14 amino acids. V shed 6 bases and J shed 1 base, with 12 bases lying between them. This chain's CDR3 is CASSEFDGQETQYF. CDR3 coding DNA: TGTGCCAGCTCGGAGTTCGACGGCCAAGAGACCCAGTACTTC. Supplemented by reference TRBV18 and TRBJ2-5, the full variable domain reads NAGVMQNPRHLVRRRGQEARLRCSPMKGHSHVYWYRQLPEEGLKFMVYLQKENIIDESGMPKERFSAEFPKEGPSILRIQQVVRGDSAAYFCASSEFDGQETQYFGPGTRLLVL.

A few counts support this clonotype. The J gene is TRBJ1-4, the V gene TRBV11-2; D is ambiguous. The CDR3 is 15 residues long. The germline V and J ends were trimmed by 0 bases and 3 bases, with 8 bases remaining between them. Germline V CDR1 and CDR2: SGHAT, FQNNGV. The DNA of the CDR3 is TGTGCCAGCAGCTTAGACGGCCGTTCTAATGAAAAACTGTTTTTT. Translated, it gives CASSLDGRSNEKLFF.

This clonotype was recorded many times. The gene calls are TRBV2 and TRBJ2-7, with D perhaps matching TRBD2 (5 bases). Per the germline V gene, CDR1 is SNHLY and CDR2 is FYNNEI. Trimming left V 3 bases short and J 5 bases short, with 11 bases between. This CDR3 is built from 13 residues. CDR3 loop: CASSDPGLNEQYF. The CDR3 DNA is TGTGCCAGCAGTGACCCGGGATTAAACGAGCAGTACTTC.

This clonotype was picked up many times. The chain carries TRBV7-9 and TRBJ2-7; the D is unclear. This CDR3 comprises 12 residues. V was cut by 6 bases and J by 0 bases, with 6 bases left in between. From germline, CDR1 is SEHNR and CDR2 FQNEAQ (reference sequence). CDR3 nucleotides: TGTGCCAGCAGTGGTATCTCCTACGAGCAGTACTTC. It encodes CASSGISYEQYF.

J is TRBJ2-6 and V is TRBV27; possibly TRBD2 for D (5 bases). Germline V gives CDR1 MNHEY, CDR2 SMNVEV (reference sequence). The V end was cut by 8 bases, the J end by 4 bases, with 12 bases between. The CDR3 has 14 amino acids. The DNA for the CDR3 is TGTGCCAGCCGGAGGAATTCAGGGGCCAACGTCCTGACTTTC. Protein sequence: CASRRNSGANVLTF.